A selection of T cell receptor beta chains follows, all from one sample in a study of response to subunit inactivated influenza vaccine. TCRdb recomputed calls from the RT-PCR reads with MiXCR, one row per CDR3 protein. This sample yields about 310,000 distinct CDR3 sequences, of which about 20% are seen a single time; around a tenth belongs to the top ten. The input for sequencing was PBMCs from blood, taken less than 22 months after vaccination. Receptors originate from a man aged 45 to 70 who received an inactivated influenza vaccine. Each CDR3 is given with its conserved first and last residue. A D gene is named only where the DNA matches it firmly. Clone sizes are given selectively: once, few, many, or a class where the clone is expanded.

>-|few|TRBV7-2|14
CASSYPAKLPEAFF
>-|few|TRBV20-1|12
CSARDNNYGYTF
>-|few|TRBV28|13
CASSDSLQVFGFF
>TRBD2|-|TRBV14|16
CANSRWGREGLSEQFF
>-|many|TRBV3-1|16
CASSQWGRSAQETQYF
>-|-|TRBV15|15
CATSVRTDANEKLFF
>-|-|TRBV20-1|11
CSASQGAEAFF
>-|-|TRBV12-3/TRBV12-4|13
CASQPGTSNEAFF
>-|-|TRBV20-1|13
CSARDLIGHEQYF
>-|-|TRBV10-3|17
CAISESWAASSYNEQFF
>-|once|TRBV18|16
CASARRQAANTGELFF
>-|few|TRBV10-3|13
CAISDPVSYGYTF
>TRBD1|-|TRBV27|14
CASSLTGGRYEQYF
>-|many|TRBV9|16
CASSVEGTSLFYGYTF
>TRBD1|-|TRBV18|15
CASSPKTGLNTEAFF
>-|-|TRBV6-5|17
CASSYGVSGVFRYEQYF
>TRBD2|few|TRBV9|15
CASSPLLAGTDTQYF
>TRBD1|few|TRBV12-3/TRBV12-4|16
CASSFSPGQGAGELFF
>TRBD1|-|TRBV12-3/TRBV12-4|16
CASSFYRGPYNSPLHF
>-|-|TRBV3-1|18
CASSQDLGETVSGNTIYF
>-|-|TRBV12-3/TRBV12-4|11
CASSERYEQYF
>-|few|TRBV27|16
CASSLTFSERKNIQYF
>-|few|TRBV6-6|12
CASSTANQPQHF
>-|-|TRBV7-6|13
CASSAGYNQPQHF
>TRBD2|few|TRBV3-1|15
CASSQGTSSYYEQYF
>-|few|TRBV21-1|17
CASSSLRQARSGNTIYF
>TRBD1|many|TRBV5-1|14
CASTRDSLNTEAFF
>-|few|TRBV4-1|14
CASSQVKGEYEQYF
>-|few|TRBV5-1|13
CASSLTGAYEQYF
>-|-|TRBV29-1|14
CSVETYSGANVLTF
>TRBD1|-|TRBV7-2|15
CASSLAGTVNEKLFF
>-|-|TRBV12-3/TRBV12-4|13
CASSLVLSEALHF
>-|-|TRBV4-1|14
CASSQVGGSDTQYF
>TRBD1|many|TRBV2|14
CASRVDRGAQPQHF
>TRBD1|few|TRBV3-1|17
CASSRLPWTGSNYGYTF
>-|many|TRBV20-1|11
CSARVADTQYF
>-|-|TRBV5-1|15
CASSLIAGKKETQYF
>TRBD1|many|TRBV28|15
CASSERQGGNQPQHF
>-|many|TRBV12-3/TRBV12-4|14
CASSFVRGFGEAFF
>-|many|TRBV5-1|15
CASSLEGHQYNEQFF
>-|-|TRBV10-3|13
CAMRQAGDTEAFF
>TRBD1|many|TRBV6-2/TRBV6-3|14
CASSVDRVGYGYTF
>-|-|TRBV9|16
CASSALGRPTGDTQYF
>-|few|TRBV11-3|15
CASSLDPTGNTEAFF
>-|-|TRBV5-6|15
CASSLGATVGYGYTF
>-|-|TRBV7-2|13
CASSNSDNQPQHF
>-|-|TRBV7-2|14
CASSPTQRNTEAFF
>-|few|TRBV20-1|16
CSARDLVGTSTDTQYF
>TRBD1|-|TRBV6-2/TRBV6-3|15
CASRTGGRDTGELFF
>-|-|TRBV2|15
CASTLAARFDDPQHF
>-|-|TRBV18|15
CASSPRTVTNTEAFF
>-|-|TRBV12-3/TRBV12-4|17
CASSPLPGSADPETQYF